This T cell receptor (beta chain) was found in a study of T cell responses to AZD1222 COVID-19 vaccine. Regarding the study as a whole: Regions 160-218 and 743-854 dominated among vaccine-associated CD4 TCRs spanning spike. There were mostly white British donors and more females than males, and clonal diversity was possibly underestimated.

As concerns this clone: No antigen is known for it.

V dropped 1 base and J dropped 2 bases, with 6 bases sitting between them. The CDR3 contains 13 residues. In germline, CDR1 is GTSNPN, CDR2 SVGIG (reference sequence). The protocol was immunoSEQ multiplex PCR, while the TCRdb copy is restricted to in-frame clones and leaves out a portion. The table shows about 97,000 clones, with about 88% occurring only once. The clonotype originates from an adult in good health. The chain links TRBV30 to TRBJ1-3, with D unclear. Sequencing was performed on peripheral blood, taken on day 0 of AZD1222 vaccination. The DNA of the CDR3 is TGTGCCTGGAGTGGCATTACTGGAAACACCATATATTTT. This codes for CAWSGITGNTIYF.